One sample yielded the 13 T cell receptor beta chains listed below, sequenced in a study of T cell repertoires in cytomegalovirus infection. TCRdb reprocessed the reads with MiXCR, giving one entry per CDR3 protein. This table has approximately 500,000 distinct CDR3 sequences, about 15% appearing once. Input material: CD8+ T cells from PBMCs. Receptors were obtained from a human donor in good health (CMV status not recorded). Some clones in this sample may be carry-over from other donors' samples.

This clonotype was counted many times. The chain couples TRBV14 to TRBJ2-1; 11 positions match TRBD2. With V trimmed by 0 bases and J by 4 bases, 5 bases remained unmatched. The CDR3 runs to 17 residues. Germline CDR1 SGHDN, CDR2 FVKESK. The CDR3 DNA is TGTGCCAGCAGCCAAGATCTGGGACTAGCGGCGTACAATGAGCAGTTCTTC. Its translation: CASSQDLGLAAYNEQFF.

This clonotype was recorded a few times. This chain uses TRBV29-1 with TRBJ2-1; TRBD2 aligns across 11 bases. Germline values: CDR1 SQVTM, CDR2 ANQGSEA. The CDR3 is made up of 17 amino acids. J gave up 2 bases and V 0 bases, and 6 bases lay outside the gene matches. The CDR3 DNA reads as TGCAGCGTTGAAGATACCCCTAGCGGGGGGCCCTACAATGAGCAGTTCTTC. Amino acids: CSVEDTPSGGPYNEQFF.

In regard to this clonotype: A read error may explain this, as a much larger clone is one base away. V is TRBV10-3 and J is TRBJ2-1; D is undetermined. There are 12 residues in the CDR3. Germline V gene data show CDR1 as ENHRY and CDR2 as SYGVKD. Trimming pared 10 bases from V and 5 bases from J, leaving 12 bases between. This CDR3 is CATADTNNEQFF. CDR3 nucleotides: TGTGCCACCGCAGACACGAACAATGAGCAGTTCTTC.

The chain employs TRBV15 and TRBJ1-1; 9 bases line up with TRBD1. CDR1 LNHNV and CDR2 YYDKDF come from the germline V gene (reference sequence). V trimming: 5 bases; J trimming: 9 bases; junction bases outside the gene matches: 10. The CDR3 has 14 residues. In DNA form, the CDR3 reads TGTGCCACCAGCGCCCGGGACAGGGAGATTAAAGCTTTCTTT. It translates to CATSARDREIKAFF.

The gene calls are TRBV5-1 and TRBJ2-7; 8 bases fit TRBD1. CDR3 length: 15 amino acids. Germline V gives CDR1 SGHRS, CDR2 YFSETQ. J gave up 0 bases and V 4 bases, and 6 bases lay outside the gene matches. The CDR3: CASSQQGGSSYEQYF. The CDR3 coding sequence is TGCGCCAGCAGCCAACAGGGGGGAAGCTCCTACGAGCAGTACTTC.

The V gene is TRBV24-1, the J gene TRBJ2-5; TRBD2 might be the D (6 bases). The ends were cut back, 3 bases at V and 0 bases at J, with 19 bases in the middle. This CDR3 spans 18 amino acids. CDR1 and CDR2 from the germline V gene are KGHDR and SFDVKD. CDR3 loop: CATSDPPRAGRYQETQYF. The CDR3 region has the DNA TGTGCCACCAGTGATCCCCCGAGAGCGGGCCGGTACCAAGAGACCCAGTACTTC.

The chain is built from TRBV9 and TRBJ1-2; D is undetermined. V gave up 0 bases and J gave up 2 bases, with 14 bases separating them. Germline V gives CDR1 SGDLS, CDR2 YYNGEE. The CDR3 contains 16 residues. This CDR3 reads CASSVAIKGSNYGYTF. DNA for the CDR3: TGTGCCAGCAGCGTAGCTATTAAGGGATCGAACTATGGCTACACCTTC.

The chain is built from TRBV20-1 and TRBJ2-7, with TRBD2 identical over 11 bases. CDR3 length: 13 residues. The trim removed 4 bases at V and 4 bases at J, leaving 3 bases unmatched. The germline CDR1 and CDR2 sequences are DFQATT and SNEGSKA (reference sequence). CDR3 protein: CSAIAGGRYEQYF. In DNA form, the CDR3 reads TGCAGTGCTATAGCGGGGGGGCGGTACGAGCAGTACTTC.

This clonotype was counted at least ten times. The chain carries TRBV7-8 and TRBJ2-7; 10 positions agree with TRBD2. Germline CDR1 is SGHVS and CDR2 is FQNEAQ. V shed 5 bases and J 0 bases; nucleotides not matched to a gene: 4. The CDR3 is made up of 15 amino acids. CDR3 nucleotides: TGTGCCAGCAGCCCTAGCGGGGGAAGCTCCTACGAGCAGTACTTC. It translates to CASSPSGGSSYEQYF.

V and J are TRBV5-5 and TRBJ2-5; 11 bases are a match to TRBD1. V dropped 4 bases and J dropped 5; count of bases not matched to a gene: 10. The CDR3 totals 16 residues. Per germline, CDR1 SGHKS and CDR2 YYEKEE (reference sequence). CDR3 in amino acids: CASSTGTGGFLETQYF. The CDR3 coding sequence is TGTGCCAGCAGCACTGGGACAGGGGGTTTTCTGGAGACCCAGTACTTC.

This clonotype was seen repeatedly, ten times or more. The V and J genes are TRBV7-6 and TRBJ1-2; 9 nucleotides match TRBD1. Trimming cost V 5 bases and J 4 bases; bases outside gene matches: 8. This CDR3 has 15 residues. Germline V CDR1 and CDR2: SGHVS, FNYEAQ. This chain's CDR3 is CASSPRQGDGYGYTF. The CDR3 nucleotides are TGTGCCAGCAGCCCGCGACAGGGGGATGGCTATGGCTACACCTTC.

In nucleotides, the CDR3 is TGCAGTGCTAACCCGGGATCGGGGAGACTAGCGTGCTCCTACGAGCAGTACTTC. It codes for CSANPGSGRLACSYEQYF. V usage is TRBV20-1 and J usage is TRBJ2-7; 8 bases align to TRBD2. V lost 4 bases to trimming and J lost 0 bases; unmatched junction nucleotides: 17. In germline, CDR1 is DFQATT, CDR2 SNEGSKA (reference sequence). The CDR3 extends over 18 amino acids.

This clonotype showed up many times. The J gene is TRBJ2-7, the V gene TRBV7-2; TRBD1 matches 7 bases. Germline V gives CDR1 SGHTA, CDR2 FQGNSA. This CDR3 has 15 amino acids. Losses at the gene ends were 0 bases for V and 0 bases for J; bases not matched to a gene: 2. The CDR3 loop is CASSLARTGSYEQYF. Here the CDR3 DNA reads TGTGCCAGCAGCTTAGCTAGGACAGGCTCCTACGAGCAGTACTTC.